Listed below are T cell receptor beta chains from one sample, sequenced in a study of Ad26.COV2.S vaccination and SARS-CoV-2 variants. TCRdb keeps only in-frame clones here, not all; method: immunoSEQ multiplex PCR. This sample has around 300,000 clones, with 75% to 90% found just once. The sample consisted of peripheral blood, taken in a trial of Ad26.COV2.S vaccine versus placebo. The source is a person between 18 and 65 years old who received the Ad26.COV2.S COVID-19 vaccine or a placebo. Both conserved end residues are part of each CDR3. Each record gives: V gene, D gene, J gene, clone size, CDR3 protein, CDR3 DNA. D genes are given only for firm matches. Expanded clones get a size class; other rows say once, few or many, or leave the size out.

>TRBV4-3|.|TRBJ2-3|.
CASSQGGRVTDTQYF
TGCGCCAGCAGCCAAGGGGGCAGGGTAACAGATACGCAGTATTTT
>TRBV19|.|TRBJ1-2|.
CASRPTGANYGYTF
TGTGCCAGTAGACCAACAGGAGCTAACTATGGCTACACCTTC
>TRBV27|TRBD1|TRBJ1-2|.
CASSSLSRPQGYGYTF
TGTGCCAGCAGTTCCCTTTCTCGACCACAGGGGTATGGCTACACCTTC
>TRBV7-8|TRBD1|TRBJ1-2|.
CASSPRDRKGYTF
TGTGCCAGCAGCCCACGGGACAGAAAAGGCTACACCTTC
>TRBV10-1|.|TRBJ1-3|.
CASSEWVGGGKCGNTIYF
TGCGCCAGCAGTGAGTGGGTAGGGGGAGGGAAATGTGGAAACACCATATATTTT
>TRBV6-1|TRBD1|TRBJ1-3|.
CASSDYWTGSGNTIYF
TGTGCCAGCAGTGATTATTGGACAGGCTCTGGAAACACCATATATTTT
>TRBV4-3|TRBD2|TRBJ2-7|.
CASSQEKLAALSYEQYF
TGCGCCAGCAGCCAAGAAAAACTAGCGGCCCTTTCCTACGAGCAGTACTTC
>TRBV5-1|TRBD2|TRBJ2-2|.
CASSLAGLAGGTGELFF
TGCGCCAGCAGCTTGGCGGGACTAGCGGGAGGCACCGGGGAGCTGTTTTTT
>TRBV27|.|TRBJ2-7|few
CASAPESVPTYEQYF
TGTGCCAGCGCCCCAGAGTCGGTACCTACCTACGAGCAGTACTTC
>TRBV27|TRBD1|TRBJ1-4|.
CASSLSGQRLFF
TGTGCCAGCAGTTTATCGGGACAGAGACTGTTTTTT
>TRBV18|TRBD1|TRBJ1-2|.
CASSQGTVTANYGYTF
TGTGCCAGCTCACAGGGGACAGTTACCGCTAACTATGGCTACACCTTC
>TRBV11-2|.|TRBJ2-5|.
CASSLRREETQYF
TGTGCCAGCAGCTTACGACGGGAGGAGACCCAGTACTTC
>TRBV7-8|TRBD1|TRBJ1-5|.
CASSPGQGVGQPQHF
TGTGCCAGCAGCCCCGGACAGGGGGTGGGTCAGCCCCAGCATTTT
>TRBV7-9|.|TRBJ2-1|.
CASSLSNSYNEQFF
TGTGCCAGCAGCTTATCCAACTCCTACAATGAGCAGTTCTTC
>TRBV30|.|TRBJ1-2|.
CAWSRQGPGYGYTF
TGTGCCTGGAGTAGGCAGGGGCCTGGCTATGGCTACACCTTC
>TRBV11-2|.|TRBJ2-7|.
CASSPVLELRTYEQYF
TGTGCCAGCAGCCCCGTTTTGGAGCTGAGGACCTACGAGCAGTACTTC
>TRBV5-4|.|TRBJ2-3|.
CASSFKGGTDTQYF
TGTGCCAGCAGCTTTAAAGGGGGCACAGATACGCAGTATTTT
>TRBV19|.|TRBJ2-3|.
CASSISQGRLPPPDTQYF
TGTGCCAGTAGTATTTCCCAGGGCCGATTACCCCCCCCAGATACGCAGTATTTT
>TRBV18|TRBD1|TRBJ2-7|.
CASSLGTAGFGYEQYF
TGTGCCAGCTCACTGGGGACAGCTGGCTTCGGGTACGAGCAGTACTTC
>TRBV10-3|.|TRBJ2-5|.
CAIQGQQQETQYF
TGTGCCATCCAGGGACAACAACAAGAGACCCAGTACTTC